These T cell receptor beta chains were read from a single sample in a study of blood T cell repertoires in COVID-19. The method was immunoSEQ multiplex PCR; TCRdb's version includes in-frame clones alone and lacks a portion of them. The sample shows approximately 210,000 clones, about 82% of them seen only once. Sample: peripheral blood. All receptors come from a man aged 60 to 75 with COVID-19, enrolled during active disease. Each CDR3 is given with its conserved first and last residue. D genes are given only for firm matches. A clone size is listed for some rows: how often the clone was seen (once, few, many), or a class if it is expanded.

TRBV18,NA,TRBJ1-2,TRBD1,TGTGCCAGCTCACCACCAACAGGGGCTAACTATGGCTACACCTTC,CASSPPTGANYGYTF
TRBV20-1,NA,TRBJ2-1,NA,TGCAGTGCTCCGGAAGAGGGTGAGCAGTTCTTC,CSAPEEGEQFF
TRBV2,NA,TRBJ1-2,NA,TGTGCCAGCAGTCGGGAGAACTATGGCTACACCTTC,CASSRENYGYTF
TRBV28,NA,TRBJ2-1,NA,TGTGCCAGCAGTCGGAATGAGCAGTTCTTC,CASSRNEQFF
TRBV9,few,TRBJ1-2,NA,TGTGCCAGCAGCGTATCCGGATGGGGAGTTGATGGCTACACCTTC,CASSVSGWGVDGYTF
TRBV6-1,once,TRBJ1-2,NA,TGTGCCAGCAGTGAAGCAGCTTTCTATGGCTACACCTTC,CASSEAAFYGYTF
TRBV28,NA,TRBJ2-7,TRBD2,TGTGCCAGCAGTCTTGGATCTAGCGGGAATGGGGAGCAGTACTTC,CASSLGSSGNGEQYF
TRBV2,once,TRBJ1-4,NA,TGTGCCACCCAAAGGGACTGGGGTAATGAAAAACTGTTTTTT,CATQRDWGNEKLFF
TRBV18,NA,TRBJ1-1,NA,TGTGCCAGCTCCCCCGCGGAGAACACTGAAGCTTTCTTT,CASSPAENTEAFF
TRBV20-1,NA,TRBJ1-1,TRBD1,TGCAGTGCTAGTAGGACAGGGCCACGCGTAACTGAAGCTTTCTTT,CSASRTGPRVTEAFF
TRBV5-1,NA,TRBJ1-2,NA,TGCGCCAGCAGCTTGGAGGCAGGGGAATATGGCTACACCTTC,CASSLEAGEYGYTF
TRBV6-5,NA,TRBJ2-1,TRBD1,TGTGCCAGCACTATACAGGGGGCAAGGGGTGAGCAGTTCTTC,CASTIQGARGEQFF
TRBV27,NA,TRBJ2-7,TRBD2,TGTGCCAGCAGTTCCCTGGGACTAGCCTACGAGCAGTACTTC,CASSSLGLAYEQYF
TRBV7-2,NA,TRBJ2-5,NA,TGTGCCAGCAGCCCCGAGTTTGGCCAAGAGACCCAGTACTTC,CASSPEFGQETQYF
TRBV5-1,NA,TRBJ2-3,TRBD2,TGCGCCAGCAGCTTGGGCGGGACTAGCGGGGCAGATACGCAGTATTTT,CASSLGGTSGADTQYF
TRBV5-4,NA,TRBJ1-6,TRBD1,TGTGCCAGCAGAAGATCCACGACAGGGGGTGGTTCACCCCTCCACTTT,CASRRSTTGGGSPLHF
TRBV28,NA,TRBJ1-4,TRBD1,TGTGCCAGCAGGGGACAGGGGGCGCGTCGAGAAAAACTGTTTTTT,CASRGQGARREKLFF
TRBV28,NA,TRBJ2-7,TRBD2,TGTGCCAGCAGCGGGACTAGCGGGAGTGCCGAGCAGTACTTC,CASSGTSGSAEQYF
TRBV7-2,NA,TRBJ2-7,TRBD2,TGTGCCAGCAGCTTCCCGGGGGGGGCCAACGAGCAGTACTTC,CASSFPGGANEQYF
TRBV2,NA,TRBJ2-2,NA,TGTGCCAGCAGTGAAGCGTCGGGAACCGGGGAGCTGTTTTTT,CASSEASGTGELFF
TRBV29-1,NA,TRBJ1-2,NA,TGCAGGGACTCACAGGGTCTCGTCTACGGCTACACCTTC,CRDSQGLVYGYTF
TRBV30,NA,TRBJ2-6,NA,TGTGCCTGGAGTGTCGGGGAAACTGGGGCCAACGTCCTGACTTTC,CAWSVGETGANVLTF
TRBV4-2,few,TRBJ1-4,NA,TGTGCCAGCAGCCAAGAACGTCAGGTGTCCGAAAAACTGTTTTTT,CASSQERQVSEKLFF
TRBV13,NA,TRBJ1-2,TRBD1,TGTGCCAGCAGCTTAGAACAGGGGGCCCCCGAGAGTGGCTACACCTTC,CASSLEQGAPESGYTF
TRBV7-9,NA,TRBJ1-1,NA,TGTGCCAGCACCCTAAAGGGCTTACGGGAGCGAGCTTTCTTT,CASTLKGLRERAFF
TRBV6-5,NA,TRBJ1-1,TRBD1,TGTGCCAGCAGACCGGGACACAGGGGAGCTGAAGCTTTCTTT,CASRPGHRGAEAFF
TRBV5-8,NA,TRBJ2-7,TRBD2,TGTGCCAGCAGCTTGGGGGCTAGCGGGAGCAGATACGAGCAGTACTTC,CASSLGASGSRYEQYF
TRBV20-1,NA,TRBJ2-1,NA,TGCAGTGCTCACTACAATGAGCAGTTCTTC,CSAHYNEQFF
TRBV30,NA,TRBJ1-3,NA,TGTGCCTGGAGTGTACCCCTTACAAGCTCTGGAAACACCATATATTTT,CAWSVPLTSSGNTIYF
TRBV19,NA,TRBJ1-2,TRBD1,TGTGCCAGTAGCCCACAGGGGCGCTCGGGTGGCTACACCTTC,CASSPQGRSGGYTF
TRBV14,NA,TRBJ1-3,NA,TGTGCCAGCAGCACCCCCCAAGGGGCTGGAAACACCATATATTTT,CASSTPQGAGNTIYF
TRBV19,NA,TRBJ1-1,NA,TGTGCCAGTAGTAATCGGAACACTGAAGCTTTCTTT,CASSNRNTEAFF
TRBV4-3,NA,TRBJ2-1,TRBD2,TGCGCCAGCAGCCAAGATGGGAGGGGACATGAGCAGTTCTTC,CASSQDGRGHEQFF
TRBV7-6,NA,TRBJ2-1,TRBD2,TGTGCCAGCAGCTCCCAAGCGGGAGGTTTGGTAGAGCAGTTCTTC,CASSSQAGGLVEQFF
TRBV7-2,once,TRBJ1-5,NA,TGTGCCACCAAAAGCTTTAATCAGCCCCAGCATTTT,CATKSFNQPQHF
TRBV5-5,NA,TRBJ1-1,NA,TGTGCCAGCAGCTTGGAGGTCGGGCGGGCGCAGGAAGCTTTCTTT,CASSLEVGRAQEAFF
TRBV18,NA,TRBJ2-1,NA,TGTGCCAGCTCACCACCTTCCGGGGTCAATGAGCAGTTCTTC,CASSPPSGVNEQFF
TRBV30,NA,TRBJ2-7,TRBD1,TGTGCCTGGAGTAAGGGGGCTACCGAGCAGTACTTC,CAWSKGATEQYF
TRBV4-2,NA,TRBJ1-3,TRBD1,TGTGCCAGCAGCCGGCGACTGAACAGGGGGTCTGGAAACACCATATATTTT,CASSRRLNRGSGNTIYF
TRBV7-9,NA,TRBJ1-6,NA,TGTGCCAGCAGCTTAGGGAAAGGGGGTAATTCACCCCTCCACTTT,CASSLGKGGNSPLHF
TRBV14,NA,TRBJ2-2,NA,TGTGCCAGCAGCCAAGCCCTGAAAGGGGTGGGGGAGCTGTTTTTT,CASSQALKGVGELFF
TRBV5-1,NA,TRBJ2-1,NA,TGCGCCAGCAGCTTGGGCGACGGGATCGGATATGAGCAGTTCTTC,CASSLGDGIGYEQFF
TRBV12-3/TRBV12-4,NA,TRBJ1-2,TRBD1,TGTGCCAGCAGTACCCAGACAGGGAATGGCTACACCTTC,CASSTQTGNGYTF
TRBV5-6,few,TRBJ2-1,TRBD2,TGTGCCAGCAGCCCACTAGCGGGAGGGCGACACAATGAGCAGTTCTTC,CASSPLAGGRHNEQFF
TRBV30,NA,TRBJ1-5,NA,TGTGCCTGGAGTGTGGCGGGGTTCGGCAATCAGCCCCAGCATTTT,CAWSVAGFGNQPQHF
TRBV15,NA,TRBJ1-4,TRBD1,TGTGCCACCACACCGGGACAGGGGCCTAATGAAAAACTGTTTTTT,CATTPGQGPNEKLFF